The 8 T cell receptor beta chains below all came from one sample that was sequenced in a study of T cell responses to AZD1222 COVID-19 vaccine. TCRdb keeps only in-frame clones here, not all; method: immunoSEQ multiplex PCR. The sample records over 110,000 clones, about 92% being singletons. The source was peripheral blood, collected on day 0 of AZD1222 vaccination. The origin of the receptors is an adult in good health.

The chain couples TRBV7-2 to TRBJ2-7, with 9 bases fitting TRBD1. Germline assignment: CDR1 SGHTA and CDR2 FQGNSA. V dropped 5 bases and J dropped 4; count of bases not matched to a gene: 9. This CDR3 is built from 15 residues. In DNA, the CDR3 is TGTGCCAGCAGCCCAACAGGGACAGGGAGATACGAGCAGTACTTC. Protein sequence: CASSPTGTGRYEQYF. Full variable domain (rest looked up from reference TRBV7-2 and TRBJ2-7): GAGVSQSPSNKVTEKGKDVELRCDPISGHTALYWYRQSLGQGLEFLIYFQGNSAPDKSGLPSDRFSAERTGGSVSTLTIQRTQQEDSAVYLCASSPTGTGRYEQYFGPGTRLTVT.

The J gene is TRBJ2-7, the V gene TRBV5-1; D not resolved. CDR1 is SGHRS and CDR2 is YFSETQ in the germline V gene. The V end was cut by 0 bases, the J end by 6 bases, with 7 bases between. The CDR3 has 12 amino acids. CDR3 sequence reads: CASSLAPGEQYF. CDR3 DNA sequence: TGCGCCAGCAGCTTGGCACCGGGCGAGCAGTACTTC.

V is TRBV30 and J is TRBJ2-7; TRBD2 aligns across 8 bases. Germline V gene lookup returns CDR1 GTSNPN and CDR2 SVGIG (reference sequence). CDR3 length: 15 residues. Unmatched junction bases numbered 11, after V lost 4 bases and J lost 3 bases. The CDR3 spells CAWTPRTGGVYEQYF. CDR3 DNA: TGTGCCTGGACTCCCCGAACCGGGGGGGTCTACGAGCAGTACTTC.

The chain carries TRBV19 and TRBJ2-7, with D perhaps matching TRBD1 or TRBD2 (5 bases each). Germline lookup yields CDR1 LNHDA and CDR2 SQIVND (reference sequence). The V gene lost 8 bases and the J gene lost 4 bases, with 24 bases spanning the gap. The CDR3 length is 16 residues. CDR3 in amino acids: CASAKGTGAQGYEQYF. The CDR3 DNA follows: TGTGCCAGTGCCAAGGGTACCGGGGCCCAGGGTTACGAGCAGTACTTC.

In its sample, this clone was seen once. The gene calls are TRBV6-5 and TRBJ1-1; TRBD1 matches at 7 bases. Losses at the gene ends were 4 bases for V and 2 bases for J; bases not matched to a gene: 7. This CDR3 comprises 15 residues. Germline CDR1 reads MNHEY; CDR2 reads SVGAGI. CDR3 bases: TGTGCCAGCAGTTTAACAGGGGTTCGAAACACTGAAGCTTTCTTT. This translates into CASSLTGVRNTEAFF.

The V call is TRBV30, the J call TRBJ2-7, with 7 bases lining up with TRBD1. The CDR3 loop spans 13 amino acids. In germline, CDR1 is GTSNPN, CDR2 SVGIG (reference sequence). With V trimmed by 2 bases and J by 7 bases, 8 bases remained unmatched. The CDR3 sequence: CAWSIDRAREQYF. In DNA form, the CDR3 reads TGTGCCTGGAGTATCGACAGGGCAAGGGAGCAGTACTTC.

The chain has TRBV15 and TRBJ1-5; perhaps TRBD1 as D (6 bases). Germline V gives CDR1 LNHNV, CDR2 YYDKDF (reference sequence). The CDR3 consists of 15 residues. V lost 5 bases to trimming and J lost 2 bases, with 13 bases between them. Here the CDR3 reads CATSSHRAGNQPQHF. The CDR3 region has the DNA TGTGCCACCAGCTCTCACAGGGCTGGCAATCAGCCCCAGCATTTT.

The rearrangement joins TRBV6-2 or TRBV6-3 to TRBJ1-5; perhaps TRBD1 as D (6 bases). V lost 6 bases and J 0 bases, leaving 9 bases between the germline ends. The CDR3 runs 14 residues. Germline-derived CDR1 and CDR2 are MNHEY and SVGEGT. The CDR3, as DNA: TGTGCCAGCAGCGACAGGTCTAGCAATCAGCCCCAGCATTTT. Amino acids: CASSDRSSNQPQHF.